The 31 T cell receptor beta chains in this list originate from one sample, sequenced in a study of Ad26.COV2.S vaccination and SARS-CoV-2 variants. The treatment was: 15 to 20 received Ad26.COV2.S at low or high dose, single or two shots; about 5 received placebo; per-sample allocation not given. Specimens were obtained on day 63 following the first vaccine or placebo injection. Profiled with immunoSEQ multiplex PCR; TCRdb holds only in-frame clones, not every one. The sample shows roughly 400,000 clones, 89% of them seen only once. This sample comprised peripheral blood, obtained in a trial of Ad26.COV2.S vaccine versus placebo. Receptor source: a person between 18 and 65 years old who received the Ad26.COV2.S COVID-19 vaccine or a placebo.

The rearrangement joins TRBV2 to TRBJ1-5; TRBD1 aligns across 9 bases. CDR3 length: 14 amino acids. Per the germline V gene, CDR1 is SNHLY and CDR2 is FYNNEI. Losses at the gene ends were 4 bases for V and 4 bases for J; bases not matched to a gene: 2. Written as DNA, the CDR3 is TGTGCCAGCAGTGTTGGGACAGGGAATCAGCCCCAGCATTTT. Its protein product is CASSVGTGNQPQHF.

V gene TRBV3-1 (or the pseudogene TRBV3-2) combines with J gene TRBJ2-5, with D hard to call. V dropped 0 bases and J dropped 3 bases, with 5 bases sitting between them. The length of the CDR3 is 13 residues. In germline, CDR1 is LGHDT, CDR2 YNNKEL (reference sequence). The CDR3 reads CASSQDTKETQYF. The CDR3 bases are TGTGCCAGCAGCCAAGATACTAAAGAGACCCAGTACTTC.

A single count supports this clone. The chain couples TRBV7-2 to TRBJ1-1, with D hard to call. Per germline, CDR1 SGHTA and CDR2 FQGNSA. V was shortened by 1 base and J by 1 base, with 10 bases between the two germline ends. The length of the CDR3 is 15 residues. The CDR3 sequence: CASSLGPGKNTEAFF. The CDR3 nucleotides are TGTGCCAGCAGCTTAGGGCCCGGGAAGAACACTGAAGCTTTCTTT.

V usage is TRBV7-8 and J usage is TRBJ2-3, with D possibly being TRBD1 or TRBD2 (5 bases each). Trimming took 5 bases from V and 3 from J, leaving 15 bases between them. This CDR3 comprises 15 residues. Germline loops: CDR1 SGHVS, CDR2 FQNEAQ. CDR3 in DNA: TGTGCCAGCAGCCCGAAGTCGGGGCTGACAGATACGCAGTATTTT. Translated: CASSPKSGLTDTQYF. Based on the CDR3 plus reference TRBV7-8 and TRBJ2-3, the full variable domain is GAGVSQSPRYKVAKRGQDVALRCDPISGHVSLFWYQQALGQGPEFLTYFQNEAQLDKSGLPSDRFFAERPEGSVSTLKIQRTQQEDSAVYLCASSPKSGLTDTQYFGPGTRLTVL.

The V gene is TRBV5-5, the J gene TRBJ2-3, with 11 bases matching TRBD2. J gave up 4 bases and V 2 bases, and 9 bases lay outside the gene matches. From germline, CDR1 is SGHKS and CDR2 YYEKEE (reference sequence). The length of the CDR3 is 17 residues. As DNA, the CDR3 is TGTGCCAGCAGCTTCGGGACTAGCGGAGGGGGGTCAGATACGCAGTATTTT. This codes for CASSFGTSGGGSDTQYF.

This sequence joins TRBV4-1 and TRBJ2-2; 11 bases are a match to TRBD2. V lost 4 bases, J lost 4 bases, and 20 bases stayed unmatched. The germline V gene encodes CDR1 MGHRA and CDR2 YSYEKL. The CDR3 contains 21 residues. Written as DNA, the CDR3 is TGCGCCAGCAGCCGAAAACTTGGGACTAGCGGTCGACTGGGGGGCACCGGGGAGCTGTTTTTT. Amino acid sequence: CASSRKLGTSGRLGGTGELFF.

J is TRBJ2-5 and V is TRBV7-9; D not certain. V was trimmed by 5 bases and J by 0 bases, leaving 10 bases between them. Germline CDR1 SEHNR, CDR2 FQNEAQ (reference sequence). The CDR3 contains 14 residues. In nucleotides, the CDR3 is TGTGCCAGCAGCCCCGAGCAGTACCAAGAGACCCAGTACTTC. Its translation is CASSPEQYQETQYF.

This clone showed up just a few times. The chain employs TRBV7-2 and TRBJ2-7, with D perhaps given as TRBD1 or TRBD2 (7 bases each). The CDR3 is 15 amino acids. Germline-derived CDR1 and CDR2 are SGHTA and FQGNSA. The germline V and J ends were trimmed by 4 bases and 3 bases, with 16 bases remaining between them. CDR3 in amino acids: CASSSMSGGDYEQYF. For the CDR3, the DNA is TGTGCCAGCAGCTCTATGTCAGGGGGGGACTACGAGCAGTACTTC.

The chain is built from TRBV7-8 and TRBJ2-2; the match to TRBD2 covers 7 bases. CDR1 SGHVS and CDR2 FQNEAQ come from the germline V gene. This CDR3 spans 18 amino acids. V dropped 1 base and J dropped 0; count of bases not matched to a gene: 8. The CDR3 protein is CASSLVLAEIANTGELFF. In DNA, the CDR3 is TGTGCCAGCAGCTTAGTCCTAGCGGAGATCGCGAACACCGGGGAGCTGTTTTTT.

J is TRBJ1-1 and V is TRBV5-1; unclear D gene. Trimming pared 2 bases from V and 0 bases from J, leaving 11 bases between. The CDR3 sequence is 15 residues long. Germline V gene lookup returns CDR1 SGHRS and CDR2 YFSETQ. The chain's CDR3 is CASSFRHTMNTEAFF. CDR3 sequence (DNA): TGCGCCAGCAGCTTTAGACATACAATGAACACTGAAGCTTTCTTT.

Comments on this clone: The same CDR3 also results from other DNA sequences found in this sample. The rearrangement uses TRBV28 and TRBJ2-7, with D unclear. The germline gives CDR1 MDHEN, CDR2 SYDVKM. The V end lost 1 base, the J end lost 4 bases, and 5 bases lay between the germline ends. The CDR3 is 12 amino acids. The CDR3 loop is CASSLLGYEQYF. CDR3 nucleotides: TGTGCCAGCAGTTTATTGGGTTACGAGCAGTACTTC. The variable domain in full, with the rest retrieved from reference TRBV28 and TRBJ2-7, is DVKVTQSSRYLVKRTGEKVFLECVQDMDHENMFWYRQDPGLGLRLIYFSYDVKMKEKGDIPEGYSVSREKKERFSLILESASTNQTSMYLCASSLLGYEQYFGPGTRLTVT.

For this clone: Other nucleotide sequences from this sample produce the same CDR3. V and J are TRBV9 and TRBJ1-4, with TRBD1 as a possible D gene (5 bases). The CDR3 is 14 residues long. Per the germline V gene, CDR1 is SGDLS and CDR2 is YYNGEE. The V end lost 1 base, the J end lost 6 bases, and 10 bases lay between the germline ends. In nucleotides, the CDR3 is TGTGCCAGCAGCGTACAGGGCGGGGATGAAAAACTGTTTTTT. This gives the protein CASSVQGGDEKLFF.

J is TRBJ2-3 and V is TRBV7-9; D is unclear. Germline V gene sequence: CDR1 SEHNR, CDR2 FQNEAQ (reference sequence). The CDR3 is 16 amino acids. V was shortened by 3 bases and J by 0 bases, with 13 bases between the two germline ends. The CDR3 spells CASSLVKQLSTDTQYF. CDR3 coding DNA: TGTGCCAGCAGCTTGGTAAAACAACTTAGCACAGATACGCAGTATTTT.

The count of this clone is one. The genes are TRBV28 and TRBJ1-4; 7 bases match TRBD1. Unmatched junction bases numbered 7, after V lost 5 bases and J lost 7 bases. CDR1 and CDR2 from the germline V gene are MDHEN and SYDVKM. This CDR3 has 14 amino acids. The CDR3 DNA is TGTGCCAGCAGTACCCAGGGGGAGGGTGAAAAACTGTTTTTT. This translates into CASSTQGEGEKLFF.

V usage is TRBV6-5 and J usage is TRBJ2-7, with D perhaps TRBD1 (5 bases). Looked up from germline, CDR1 is MNHEY and CDR2 is SVGAGI. The CDR3 has 14 residues. V lost 5 bases and J 3 bases, leaving 14 bases between the germline ends. In nucleotides, the CDR3 is TGTGCCAGCAGTAAGGGGTACGTGGGCTACGAGCAGTACTTC. It is translated as CASSKGYVGYEQYF.

The CDR3, as DNA: TGTGCCAGCAGCTTCGGAGCGGGAGGGCCGTGGGGAGATACGCAGTATTTT. Amino acid sequence: CASSFGAGGPWGDTQYF. The chain links TRBV7-2 to TRBJ2-3; 10 nucleotides line up with TRBD2. V lost 3 bases and J lost 5; bases outside the gene matches: 11. The germline V gene encodes CDR1 SGHTA and CDR2 FQGNSA. The CDR3 runs to 17 residues.

This clone showed up just a few times. The sample contains more than one DNA sequence encoding this CDR3. The chain combines TRBV11-3 with TRBJ2-7; no firm D call. The CDR3 is 12 amino acids. V was trimmed by 0 bases and J by 2 bases, leaving 2 bases between them. The germline gives CDR1 SGHNT, CDR2 YENEEA. CDR3 region: CASSLDTYEQYF. Written as DNA, the CDR3 is TGTGCCAGCAGCTTAGACACCTACGAGCAGTACTTC.

The V call is TRBV10-2, the J call TRBJ1-1, with TRBD1 identical over 7 bases. Germline values: CDR1 WSHSY, CDR2 SAAADI. The CDR3 has 14 residues. V trimming: 6 bases; J trimming: 0 bases; junction bases outside the gene matches: 4. Here the CDR3 DNA reads TGCGCCAGCAGGCTGGACAGGCTGAACACTGAAGCTTTCTTT. Translated: CASRLDRLNTEAFF.

The chain is built from TRBV28 and TRBJ2-3; D is ambiguous. The V end lost 1 base, the J end lost 1 base, and 3 bases lay between the germline ends. The CDR3 length is 13 residues. Germline V gene lookup returns CDR1 MDHEN and CDR2 SYDVKM. CDR3 coding DNA: TGTGCCAGCAGTTTATTCGGCACAGATACGCAGTATTTT. It translates to CASSLFGTDTQYF. Together with reference TRBV28 and TRBJ2-3, the CDR3 gives the full variable domain: DVKVTQSSRYLVKRTGEKVFLECVQDMDHENMFWYRQDPGLGLRLIYFSYDVKMKEKGDIPEGYSVSREKKERFSLILESASTNQTSMYLCASSLFGTDTQYFGPGTRLTVL.

A note on this clone: The same CDR3 can be traced to other DNA sequences in this sample. The chain has TRBV7-9 and TRBJ2-3, with D hard to call. V dropped 3 bases and J dropped 2 bases, with 6 bases sitting between them. The germline gives CDR1 SEHNR, CDR2 FQNEAQ (reference sequence). CDR3 length: 13 residues. CDR3 DNA: TGTGCCAGCAGCTTGGGCGCCACAGATACGCAGTATTTT. It is translated as CASSLGATDTQYF.

The V gene is TRBV11-2, the J gene TRBJ2-1; unclear D gene. This CDR3 has 16 residues. Germline V gives CDR1 SGHAT, CDR2 FQNNGV. V was shortened by 5 bases and J by 4 bases, with 18 bases between the two germline ends. The CDR3 region has the DNA TGTGCCAGCAGCCGTAGGAGAAGCGAGGCTTACAATGAGCAGTTCTTC. This encodes CASSRRRSEAYNEQFF.

The J gene is TRBJ2-7, the V gene TRBV28; D is tentatively TRBD1 or TRBD2 (5 bases each). Germline-derived CDR1 and CDR2 are MDHEN and SYDVKM. Deletions cut 8 bases from V and 1 base from J, with 15 bases between. CDR3 size: 14 residues. This CDR3 reads CASGRDGRSYEQYF. For the CDR3, the DNA is TGTGCCAGCGGCCGGGACGGTCGATCCTACGAGCAGTACTTC.

The rearrangement uses TRBV19 and TRBJ1-3; D is unclear. Germline V lookup: CDR1 LNHDA, CDR2 SQIVND (reference sequence). V lost 2 bases, J lost 3 bases, and 14 bases lay in between. The CDR3 covers 16 residues. CDR3 in DNA: TGTGCCAGTAGTATACGTCACCGAACGGGTGGAAACACCATATATTTT. The encoded protein is CASSIRHRTGGNTIYF.

The rearrangement joins TRBV29-1 to TRBJ2-7, with D possibly being TRBD2 (5 bases). CDR1 and CDR2 (germline): SQVTM, ANQGSEA. The CDR3 runs to 12 residues. The V end was cut by 5 bases, the J end by 5 bases, with 13 bases between. The CDR3 sequence is CSVKLGGHEQYF. CDR3 DNA sequence: TGCAGCGTTAAACTAGGAGGCCACGAGCAGTACTTC.

The J gene is TRBJ2-3, the V gene TRBV11-2; TRBD1 agrees at 7 bases. V lost 3 bases, J lost 6 bases, and 3 bases stayed unmatched. In germline, CDR1 is SGHAT, CDR2 FQNNGV. This CDR3 has 13 amino acids. CDR3 in amino acids: CASSFTGEDTQYF. DNA of the CDR3: TGTGCCAGCAGCTTTACAGGGGAGGATACGCAGTATTTT.

The chain joins TRBV21-1 to TRBJ1-2; the table's D call of TRBD1 was not tested on the DNA. TRBV21-1 represents a pseudogene. The length of the CDR3 is 17 residues. The CDR3 region has the DNA TGTGCCAGCTATAAATCCTGGAAATTGCAGGGAATAGATGGCTACACCTTC. This codes for CASYKSWKLQGIDGYTF.

This rearrangement joins TRBV7-9 to TRBJ1-1; 8 nucleotides agree with TRBD1. The CDR3 extends over 15 amino acids. Germline V lookup: CDR1 SEHNR, CDR2 FQNEAQ (reference sequence). V lost 4 bases, J lost 5 bases, and 9 bases stayed unmatched. The CDR3 spells CASSSDRGGVTEAFF. In DNA, the CDR3 is TGTGCCAGCAGCTCCGACAGGGGAGGTGTGACTGAAGCTTTCTTT. Variable domain in full (rest from reference TRBV7-9 and TRBJ1-1): DTGVSQNPRHKITKRGQNVTFRCDPISEHNRLYWYRQTLGQGPEFLTYFQNEAQLEKSRLLSDRFSAERPKGSFSTLEIQRTEQGDSAMYLCASSSDRGGVTEAFFGQGTRLTVV.

The chain recombines TRBV19 with TRBJ2-7, with 10 bases aligning to TRBD2. CDR1 LNHDA and CDR2 SQIVND come from the germline V gene (reference sequence). The J segment lost 1 base and the V segment lost 7 bases, leaving 13 bases of the junction unmatched. The CDR3 runs 17 residues. CDR3 protein: CASILVLAGRNSYEQYF. As DNA, the CDR3 is TGTGCCAGTATTTTAGTACTAGCGGGACGAAATTCCTACGAGCAGTACTTC.

The V gene is TRBV9, the J gene TRBJ2-1, with 10 bases fitting TRBD2. Germline V gene data show CDR1 as SGDLS and CDR2 as YYNGEE. With 4 bases clipped from V and 3 bases from J, the junction kept 4 bases outside the gene matches. The CDR3 loop spans 15 amino acids. For the CDR3, the DNA is TGTGCCAGCAGCCCCGGGACTAGCGTCTACAATGAGCAGTTCTTC. The encoded protein is CASSPGTSVYNEQFF. The entire variable domain, with the rest obtained from reference TRBV9 and TRBJ2-1, is as follows: DSGVTQTPKHLITATGQRVTLRCSPRSGDLSVYWYQQSLDQGLQFLIQYYNGEERAKGNILERFSAQQFPDLHSELNLSSLELGDSALYFCASSPGTSVYNEQFFGPGTRLTVL.

The chain uses TRBV12-3 or TRBV12-4 and TRBJ2-1; 7 nucleotides agree with TRBD2. This CDR3 contains 13 residues. Trimming at V came to 5 bases and at J to 10 bases, leaving 8 bases not matched to a gene. The CDR3, as DNA: TGTGCCAGCAGTCCCTCCACAGCGGGAGAGCAGTTCTTC. Translation: CASSPSTAGEQFF.

The table lists this clone with a few counts. The V gene is TRBV6-2 or TRBV6-3, the J gene TRBJ2-7; a weak D match, TRBD1 (6 bases). From germline, CDR1 is MNHEY and CDR2 SVGEGT. The CDR3 is 14 amino acids. The V end was cut by 6 bases, the J end by 0 bases, with 12 bases between. The CDR3: CASSRDISSYEQYF. In DNA form, the CDR3 reads TGTGCCAGCAGCCGGGACATCAGCTCCTACGAGCAGTACTTC.